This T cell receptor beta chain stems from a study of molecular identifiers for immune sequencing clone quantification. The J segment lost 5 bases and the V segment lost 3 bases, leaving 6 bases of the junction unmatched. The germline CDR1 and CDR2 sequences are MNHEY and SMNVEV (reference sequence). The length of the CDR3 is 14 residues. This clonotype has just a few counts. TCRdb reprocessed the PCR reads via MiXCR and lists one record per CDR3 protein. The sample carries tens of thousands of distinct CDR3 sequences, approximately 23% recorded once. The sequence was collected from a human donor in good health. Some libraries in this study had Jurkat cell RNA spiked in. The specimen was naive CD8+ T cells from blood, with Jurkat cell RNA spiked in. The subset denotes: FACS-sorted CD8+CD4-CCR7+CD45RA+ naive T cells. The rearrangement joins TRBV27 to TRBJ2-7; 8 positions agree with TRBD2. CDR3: CASSFSGGVDEQYF. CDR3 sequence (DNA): TGTGCCAGCAGTTTCAGCGGGGGTGTCGACGAGCAGTACTTC.